These 10 T cell receptor beta chains were sequenced from one sample in a study of STAT5B mutations in CD4+ large granular lymphocyte leukemia. Produced via immunoSEQ multiplex PCR; TCRdb's table is partial and in-frame only. The table shows tens of thousands of clones, with around 76% occurring only once. The sample was CD4+ T cells from blood buffy coats. These TCRs come from a human donor in good health.

The CDR3 DNA sequence: TGTGCCAGCAGTCAAGCGGACACCGGGGAGCTGTTTTTT. The encoded protein is CASSQADTGELFF. This chain uses TRBV6-4 with TRBJ2-2; weak D call: TRBD2 (5 bases). Germline loops: CDR1 MRHNA, CDR2 SNTAGT. The CDR3 sequence is 13 residues long. The ends were cut back, 5 bases at V and 3 bases at J, with 7 bases in the middle.

This sequence joins TRBV7-9 and TRBJ2-1; 12 bases map to TRBD2. The ends lost 5 bases at V and 7 bases at J; junction bases unmatched: 6. The length of the CDR3 is 15 residues. The germline V gene has CDR1 SEHNR and CDR2 FQNEAQ (reference sequence). The CDR3 nucleotides read TGTGCCAGCAGCCCCGGGACTAGCGGGCATAATGAGCAGTTCTTC. Encoded protein: CASSPGTSGHNEQFF.

This chain links TRBV7-2 with TRBJ2-2; possibly TRBD1 for D (6 bases). The V gene's germline CDR1 is SGHTA and CDR2 FQGNSA. V lost 1 base and J lost 7, with 10 bases in between. The CDR3 runs to 14 residues. As DNA, the CDR3 is TGTGCCAGCAGCTTAGAACAGGGCGTCGGGGAGCTGTTTTTT. Amino acids: CASSLEQGVGELFF.

The chain has TRBV19 and TRBJ2-3; TRBD2 matches at 7 bases. Per the germline V gene, CDR1 is LNHDA and CDR2 is SQIVND (reference sequence). The CDR3 has 16 residues. The trim removed 2 bases at V and 1 base at J, leaving 6 bases unmatched. CDR3 amino acids: CASSIFVTSGTDTQYF. CDR3 bases: TGTGCCAGTAGTATATTTGTCACTAGCGGCACAGATACGCAGTATTTT.

V is TRBV18 and J is TRBJ1-3; D is possibly TRBD1 (6 bases). V lost 5 bases and J lost 3, with 17 bases in between. CDR3 length: 16 residues. Germline V gene sequence: CDR1 KGHSH, CDR2 LQKENI. This CDR3 reads CASSNAGGISGNTIYF. The CDR3 DNA follows: TGTGCCAGCTCAAACGCGGGGGGCATCAGTGGAAACACCATATATTTT.

The chain couples TRBV6-5 to TRBJ2-3; D perhaps matches TRBD2 (5 bases). This CDR3 region has 15 residues. CDR1 MNHEY and CDR2 SVGAGI come from the germline V gene. The V end was cut by 8 bases, the J end by 0 bases, with 15 bases between. This CDR3 is CASQVAGFSTDTQYF. CDR3 in DNA: TGTGCCAGCCAGGTTGCGGGTTTTAGCACAGATACGCAGTATTTT.

The V gene is TRBV6-5, the J gene TRBJ1-1; no clear D. This CDR3 has 12 residues. Trimming removed 2 bases at V and 7 bases at J, with 8 bases between. The germline gives CDR1 MNHEY, CDR2 SVGAGI. CDR3 in DNA: TGTGCCAGCAGTTACAACGGTCGTGAAGCTTTCTTT. This encodes CASSYNGREAFF.

This clone was picked up a small number of times. J is TRBJ1-1 and V is TRBV10-1, with D possibly being TRBD1 (6 bases). V was trimmed by 8 bases and J by 0 bases, leaving 19 bases between them. This CDR3 is 16 amino acids long. Germline values: CDR1 WNHNN, CDR2 SYGVQD (reference sequence). Here the CDR3 reads CASSEDSDLMNTEAFF. CDR3 in DNA: TGCGCCAGCTCCGAGGACAGCGATTTAATGAACACTGAAGCTTTCTTT.

The chain joins TRBV19 to TRBJ1-1; the match to TRBD1 covers 8 bases. The CDR3 runs 17 residues. J gave up 4 bases and V 7 bases, and 17 bases lay outside the gene matches. Germline assignment: CDR1 LNHDA and CDR2 SQIVND (reference sequence). The CDR3 reads CASTRTRQGTVLTEAFF. The DNA for the CDR3 is TGTGCCAGTACCCGAACACGACAGGGGACGGTCCTCACTGAAGCTTTCTTT.

The chain links TRBV7-9 to TRBJ2-5; 10 bases match TRBD2. There are 16 residues in the CDR3. The V gene's germline CDR1 is SEHNR and CDR2 FQNEAQ (reference sequence). V dropped 4 bases and J dropped 2; count of bases not matched to a gene: 7. CDR3 sequence: CASSSWTSGEQETQYF. Written as DNA, the CDR3 is TGTGCCAGCAGCTCTTGGACTAGCGGAGAACAAGAGACCCAGTACTTC.